A single sample is the source of the 13 T cell receptor beta chains below, sequenced in a study of shared clonotypes between healthy human individuals (TCRdb year 2020). The library relied on the immunoSEQ multiplex PCR assay. TCRdb limited this immuneACCESS table to in-frame rearrangements with V and J called. A share of clones is missing; checked studies link under half to unresolved V genes, and the rest is unexplained. The sample table contains hundreds of thousands of clones; only one count was recorded for about 74% of them. Under 2% of the sample rests with the top ten. The sequencing input was memory CD4+ T cells sorted from blood. What this sample's cell subset or site label stands for: CD45RA-negative fraction. The receptor source for this set is a woman aged 25 to 45 in good health.

V and J are TRBV5-6 and TRBJ2-3; 8 positions agree with TRBD1. The CDR3 is made up of 15 amino acids. Germline assignment: CDR1 SGHDT and CDR2 YYEEEE. The J segment lost 0 bases and the V segment lost 4 bases, leaving 4 bases of the junction unmatched. The CDR3 protein is CASSPGTGSTDTQYF. CDR3 nucleotide sequence: TGTGCCAGCAGCCCGGGGACAGGAAGCACAGATACGCAGTATTTT. Full variable domain (missing parts from reference TRBV5-6 and TRBJ2-3): DAGVTQSPTHLIKTRGQQVTLRCSPKSGHDTVSWYQQALGQGPQFIFQYYEEEERQRGNFPDRFSGHQFPNYSSELNVNALLLGDSALYLCASSPGTGSTDTQYFGPGTRLTVL.

The chain recombines TRBV5-4 with TRBJ2-1; no reliable D call. Germline V gene data show CDR1 as SGHNT and CDR2 as YYREEE (reference sequence). V lost 0 bases and J 11 bases, leaving 12 bases between the germline ends. The CDR3 is 13 amino acids. The CDR3: CASSLAIPPQQFF. The CDR3 coding sequence is TGTGCCAGCAGCTTGGCCATCCCGCCCCAGCAGTTCTTC.

The table lists this clone with many counts. The rearrangement links TRBV27 to TRBJ1-1; the D gene is possibly TRBD1 (6 bases). CDR3 size: 15 residues. Germline loops: CDR1 MNHEY, CDR2 SMNVEV (reference sequence). With 6 bases removed from V and 1 base from J, the gap between germline ends came to 15 bases. The CDR3: CASRNHRATNTEAFF. In DNA form, the CDR3 reads TGTGCCAGCAGAAATCACAGGGCGACGAACACTGAAGCTTTCTTT.

This clone was recorded a few times. V and J are TRBV6-5 and TRBJ1-2; D perhaps matches TRBD1 (5 bases). V dropped 4 bases and J dropped 2 bases, with 8 bases sitting between them. The germline V gene has CDR1 MNHEY and CDR2 SVGAGI. The CDR3 consists of 13 residues. The CDR3 protein is CASSSGLNYGYTF. As DNA, the CDR3 is TGTGCCAGCAGTTCGGGACTGAACTATGGCTACACCTTC.

The V call is TRBV4-2, the J call TRBJ1-5; perhaps TRBD1 as D (5 bases). The CDR3 consists of 16 residues. Trimming took off 0 bases at V and 6 bases at J, with 15 bases between the two ends. From germline, CDR1 is LGHNA and CDR2 YNFKEQ. CDR3 in amino acids: CASSQDAGRLSQPQHF. CDR3 DNA: TGTGCCAGCAGCCAAGATGCAGGGCGGTTGAGTCAGCCCCAGCATTTT.

The gene calls are TRBV6-1 and TRBJ1-3, with D unresolved. The CDR3 runs to 13 residues. Germline-derived CDR1 and CDR2 are MNHNS and SASEGT. V lost 7 bases to trimming and J lost 0 bases, with 7 bases between them. CDR3 sequence: CASIKVSGNTIYF. In DNA, the CDR3 is TGTGCCAGCATAAAGGTCTCTGGAAACACCATATATTTT.

J is TRBJ2-6 and V is TRBV4-2; D possibly corresponds to TRBD1 (6 bases). The V gene lost 0 bases and the J gene lost 4 bases, with 10 bases spanning the gap. Germline CDR1 and CDR2: LGHNA and YNFKEQ. The CDR3 contains 16 residues. The chain's CDR3 is CASSQDQGTGANVLTF. CDR3 bases: TGTGCCAGCAGCCAAGATCAGGGGACCGGGGCCAACGTCCTGACTTTC.

This clone was detected many times. The chain recombines TRBV10-2 with TRBJ1-2; D gene uncertain. The germline V and J ends were trimmed by 4 bases and 6 bases, with 12 bases remaining between them. Germline CDR1 WSHSY, CDR2 SAAADI. This CDR3 comprises 13 residues. The CDR3 here is CASSVLNRDGYTF. CDR3 in DNA: TGCGCCAGCAGTGTCCTTAATAGGGATGGCTACACCTTC.

This sequence joins TRBV5-1 and TRBJ1-2, with D uncertain. The CDR3 covers 13 residues. Between the trimmed V and J ends, which lost 2 bases and 3 bases, there was a span of 8 bases. Germline loops: CDR1 SGHRS, CDR2 YFSETQ. The CDR3, as DNA: TGCGCCAGCAGCTTCGAGACGGACTATGGCTACACCTTC. It codes for CASSFETDYGYTF.

The rearrangement uses TRBV13 and TRBJ2-7, with D maybe TRBD2 (7 bases). Deletions cut 4 bases from V and 2 bases from J, with 15 bases between. There are 15 residues in the CDR3. Germline V gene sequence: CDR1 PRHDT, CDR2 FYEKMQ (reference sequence). The CDR3 region is CASSYPVGGAYEQYF. The CDR3 DNA follows: TGTGCCAGCAGCTATCCGGTAGGGGGGGCCTACGAGCAGTACTTC.

The chain has TRBV4-2 and TRBJ2-5; the match to TRBD2 covers 7 bases. The CDR3 is 19 amino acids. V lost 0 bases to trimming and J lost 2 bases; unmatched junction nucleotides: 15. The germline gives CDR1 LGHNA, CDR2 YNFKEQ. DNA of the CDR3: TGTGCCAGCAGCCAAGAGGGTATTTGGCGCGGGAGAGAGCAAGAGACCCAGTACTTC. Its protein is CASSQEGIWRGREQETQYF.

The genes are TRBV28 and TRBJ1-5; the D is unclear. Trimming removed 6 bases at V and 4 bases at J, with 13 bases between. Germline lookup yields CDR1 MDHEN and CDR2 SYDVKM. The CDR3 runs to 14 residues. CDR3 protein: CASRTPGLNQPQHF. In DNA form, the CDR3 reads TGTGCCAGCAGGACACCGGGCCTGAATCAGCCCCAGCATTTT.

About this clone itself: At the DNA level, this CDR3 is encoded by other sequences in the same sample as well. This chain uses TRBV28 with TRBJ2-5; the match to TRBD2 covers 12 bases. Germline lookup yields CDR1 MDHEN and CDR2 SYDVKM. With V trimmed by 5 bases and J by 5 bases, 3 bases remained unmatched. The CDR3 is 14 amino acids. The CDR3 loop is CASSLAGGVETQYF. DNA of the CDR3: TGTGCCAGCAGTCTAGCGGGAGGGGTGGAGACCCAGTACTTC.